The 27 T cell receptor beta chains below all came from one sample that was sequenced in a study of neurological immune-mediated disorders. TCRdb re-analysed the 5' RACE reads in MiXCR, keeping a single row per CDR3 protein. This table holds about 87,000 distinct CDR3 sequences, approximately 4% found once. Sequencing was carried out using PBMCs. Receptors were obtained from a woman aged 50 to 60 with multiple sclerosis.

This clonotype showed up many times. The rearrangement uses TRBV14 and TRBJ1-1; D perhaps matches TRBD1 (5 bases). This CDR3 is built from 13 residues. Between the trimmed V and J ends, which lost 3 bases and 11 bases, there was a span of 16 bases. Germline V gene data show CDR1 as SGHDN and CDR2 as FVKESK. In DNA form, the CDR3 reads TGTGCCAGCAGCCATTCCAGGGTCGAAAGGGCTTTCTTT. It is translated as CASSHSRVERAFF.

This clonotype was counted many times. Here the CDR3 reads CASSQRGMAQGEQYF. The DNA for the CDR3 is TGTGCCAGCAGCCAAAGGGGGATGGCCCAGGGGGAGCAGTACTTC. The J gene is TRBJ2-7, the V gene TRBV16, with D possibly being TRBD1 (6 bases). This CDR3 has 15 amino acids. V was shortened by 2 bases and J by 7 bases, with 18 bases between the two germline ends. CDR1 and CDR2 (germline): KGHSY, FQNENV.

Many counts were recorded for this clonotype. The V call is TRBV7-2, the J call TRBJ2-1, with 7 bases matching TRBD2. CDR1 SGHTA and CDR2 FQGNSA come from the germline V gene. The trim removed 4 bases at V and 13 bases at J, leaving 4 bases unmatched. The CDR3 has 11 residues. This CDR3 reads CASSSLADQFF. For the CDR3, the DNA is TGTGCCAGCAGCTCCCTAGCGGACCAGTTCTTC.

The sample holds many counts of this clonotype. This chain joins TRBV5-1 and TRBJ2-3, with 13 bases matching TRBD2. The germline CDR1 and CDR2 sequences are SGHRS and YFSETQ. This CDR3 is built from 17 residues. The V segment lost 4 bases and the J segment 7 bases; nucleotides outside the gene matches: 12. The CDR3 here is CASSPERTSGGVNTQYF. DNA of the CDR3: TGCGCCAGCAGCCCCGAGAGAACTAGCGGGGGGGTAAATACGCAGTATTTT.

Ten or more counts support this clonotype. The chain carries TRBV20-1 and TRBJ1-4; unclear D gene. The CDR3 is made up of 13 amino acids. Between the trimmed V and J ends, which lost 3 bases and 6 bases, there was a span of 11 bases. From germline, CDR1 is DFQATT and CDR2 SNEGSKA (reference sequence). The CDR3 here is CSASRNPDEKLFF. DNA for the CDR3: TGCAGTGCTAGCCGCAATCCCGATGAAAAACTGTTTTTT.

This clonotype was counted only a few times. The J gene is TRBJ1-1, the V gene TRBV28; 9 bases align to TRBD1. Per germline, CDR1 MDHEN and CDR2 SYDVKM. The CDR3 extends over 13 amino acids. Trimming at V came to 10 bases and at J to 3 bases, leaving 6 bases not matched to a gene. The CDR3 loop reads CATTGGYDTEAFF. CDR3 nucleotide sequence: TGTGCCACCACAGGGGGCTATGACACTGAAGCTTTCTTT.

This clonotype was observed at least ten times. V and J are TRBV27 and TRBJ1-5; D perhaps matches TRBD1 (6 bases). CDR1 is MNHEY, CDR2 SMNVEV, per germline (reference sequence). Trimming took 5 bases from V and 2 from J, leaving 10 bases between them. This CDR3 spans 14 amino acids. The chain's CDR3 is CASSLQGGNQPQHF. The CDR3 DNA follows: TGTGCCAGCAGTCTACAGGGTGGCAATCAGCCCCAGCATTTT.

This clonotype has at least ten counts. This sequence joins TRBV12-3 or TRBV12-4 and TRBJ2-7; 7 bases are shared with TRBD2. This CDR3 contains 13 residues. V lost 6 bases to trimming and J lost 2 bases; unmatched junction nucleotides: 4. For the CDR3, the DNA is TGTGCCAGCAGGGGGGGGGGTGCCTACGAGCAGTACTTC. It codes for CASRGGGAYEQYF.

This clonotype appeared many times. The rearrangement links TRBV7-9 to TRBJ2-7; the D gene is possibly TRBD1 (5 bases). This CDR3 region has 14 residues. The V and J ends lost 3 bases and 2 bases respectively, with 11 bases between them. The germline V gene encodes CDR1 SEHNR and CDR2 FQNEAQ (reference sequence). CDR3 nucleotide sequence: TGTGCCAGCAGCTTTACGCAGGGTGCCTACGAGCAGTACTTC. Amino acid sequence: CASSFTQGAYEQYF.

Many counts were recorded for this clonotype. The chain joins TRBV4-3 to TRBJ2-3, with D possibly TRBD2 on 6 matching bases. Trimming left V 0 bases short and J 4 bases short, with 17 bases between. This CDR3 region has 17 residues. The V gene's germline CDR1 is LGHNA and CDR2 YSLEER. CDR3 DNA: TGCGCCAGCAGCCAAGATGGAACGGAGGGTTTAGCAGATACGCAGTATTTT. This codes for CASSQDGTEGLADTQYF.

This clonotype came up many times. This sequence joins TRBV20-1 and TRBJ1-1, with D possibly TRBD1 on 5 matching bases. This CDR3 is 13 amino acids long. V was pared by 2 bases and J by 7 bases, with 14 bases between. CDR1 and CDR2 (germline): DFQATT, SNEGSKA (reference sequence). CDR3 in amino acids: CSARSAGTGEAFF. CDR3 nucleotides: TGCAGTGCTAGATCTGCAGGGACGGGTGAAGCTTTCTTT.

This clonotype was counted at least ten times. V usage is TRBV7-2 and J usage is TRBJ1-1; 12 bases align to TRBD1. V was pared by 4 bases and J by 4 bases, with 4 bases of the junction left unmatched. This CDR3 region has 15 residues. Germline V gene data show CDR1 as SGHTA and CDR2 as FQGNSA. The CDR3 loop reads CASSYGTGGFTEAFF. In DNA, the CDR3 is TGTGCCAGCAGCTACGGGACAGGGGGCTTCACTGAAGCTTTCTTT.

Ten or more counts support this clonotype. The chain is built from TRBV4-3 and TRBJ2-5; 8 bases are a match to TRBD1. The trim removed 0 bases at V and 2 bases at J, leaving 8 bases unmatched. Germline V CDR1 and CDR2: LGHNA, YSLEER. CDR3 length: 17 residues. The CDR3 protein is CASSQEARDRTQETQYF. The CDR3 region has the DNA TGCGCCAGCAGCCAAGAGGCCCGGGACAGGACACAAGAGACCCAGTACTTC.

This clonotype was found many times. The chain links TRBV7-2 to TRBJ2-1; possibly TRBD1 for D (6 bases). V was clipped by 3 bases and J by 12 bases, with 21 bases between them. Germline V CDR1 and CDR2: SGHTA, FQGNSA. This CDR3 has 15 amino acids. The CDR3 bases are TGTGCCAGCAGCTTGGGACAATGGGGCGCATCCGTGCAGTTCTTC. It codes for CASSLGQWGASVQFF.

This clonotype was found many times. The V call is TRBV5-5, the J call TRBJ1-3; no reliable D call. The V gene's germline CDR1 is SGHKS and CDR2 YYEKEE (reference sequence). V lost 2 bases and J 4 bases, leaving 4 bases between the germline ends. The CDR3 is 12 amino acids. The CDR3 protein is CASSFLGNTIYF. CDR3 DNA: TGTGCCAGCAGCTTTCTAGGAAACACCATATATTTT.

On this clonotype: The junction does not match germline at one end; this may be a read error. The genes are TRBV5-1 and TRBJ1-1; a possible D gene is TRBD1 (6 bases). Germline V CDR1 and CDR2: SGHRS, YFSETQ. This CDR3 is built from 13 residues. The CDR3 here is CASSLDMGQPVGF. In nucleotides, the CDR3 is TGCGCCAGCAGCTTGGATATGGGACAACCCGTAGGCTTT.

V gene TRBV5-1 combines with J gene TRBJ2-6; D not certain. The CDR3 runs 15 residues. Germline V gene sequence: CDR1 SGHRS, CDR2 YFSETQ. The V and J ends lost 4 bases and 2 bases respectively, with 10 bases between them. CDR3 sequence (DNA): TGCGCCAGCAGCACCAGTAATGCTGGGGCCAACGTCCTGACTTTC. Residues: CASSTSNAGANVLTF.

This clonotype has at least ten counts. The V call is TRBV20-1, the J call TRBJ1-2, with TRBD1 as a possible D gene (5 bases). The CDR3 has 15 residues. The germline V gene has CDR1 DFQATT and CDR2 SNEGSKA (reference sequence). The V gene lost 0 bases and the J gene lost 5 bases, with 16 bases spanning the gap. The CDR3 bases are TGCAGTGCTAGAGATAAAAGACAGTACCAATATGGCTACACCTTC. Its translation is CSARDKRQYQYGYTF.

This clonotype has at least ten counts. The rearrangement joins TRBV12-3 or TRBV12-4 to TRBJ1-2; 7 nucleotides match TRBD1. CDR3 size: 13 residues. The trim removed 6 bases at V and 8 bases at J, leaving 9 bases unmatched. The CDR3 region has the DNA TGTGCCAGCAGCCTCGACAGGGAGAGGGGCTACACCTTC. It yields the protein CASSLDRERGYTF.

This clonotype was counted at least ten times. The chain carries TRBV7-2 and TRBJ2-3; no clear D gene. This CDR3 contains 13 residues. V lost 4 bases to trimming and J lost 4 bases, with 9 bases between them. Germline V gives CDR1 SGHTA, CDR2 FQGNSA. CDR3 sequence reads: CASSSRFPDTQYF. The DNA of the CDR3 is TGTGCCAGCAGCTCACGGTTCCCAGATACGCAGTATTTT.

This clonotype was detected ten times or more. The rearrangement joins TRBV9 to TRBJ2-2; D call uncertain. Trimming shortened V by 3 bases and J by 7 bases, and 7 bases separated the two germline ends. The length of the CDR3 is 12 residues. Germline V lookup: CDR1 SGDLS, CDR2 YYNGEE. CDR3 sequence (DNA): TGTGCCAGCAGCGGTTATGGCGGGGAGCTGTTTTTT. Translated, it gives CASSGYGGELFF.

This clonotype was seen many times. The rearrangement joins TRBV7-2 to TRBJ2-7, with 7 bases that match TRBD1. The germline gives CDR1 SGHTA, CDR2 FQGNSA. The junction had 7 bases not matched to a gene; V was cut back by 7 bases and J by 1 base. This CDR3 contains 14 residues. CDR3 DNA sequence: TGTGCCAGCAACCAATTCAGGGGGTCCTACGAGCAGTACTTC. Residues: CASNQFRGSYEQYF. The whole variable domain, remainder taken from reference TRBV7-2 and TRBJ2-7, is GAGVSQSPSNKVTEKGKDVELRCDPISGHTALYWYRQSLGQGLEFLIYFQGNSAPDKSGLPSDRFSAERTGGSVSTLTIQRTQQEDSAVYLCASNQFRGSYEQYFGPGTRLTVT.

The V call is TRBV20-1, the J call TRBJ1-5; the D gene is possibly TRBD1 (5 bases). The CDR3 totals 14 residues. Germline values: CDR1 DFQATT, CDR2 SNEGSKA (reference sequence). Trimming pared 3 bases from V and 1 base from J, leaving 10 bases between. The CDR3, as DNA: TGCAGTGCTAGTTACAGGAGGAGCAATCAGCCCCAGCATTTT. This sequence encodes CSASYRRSNQPQHF.

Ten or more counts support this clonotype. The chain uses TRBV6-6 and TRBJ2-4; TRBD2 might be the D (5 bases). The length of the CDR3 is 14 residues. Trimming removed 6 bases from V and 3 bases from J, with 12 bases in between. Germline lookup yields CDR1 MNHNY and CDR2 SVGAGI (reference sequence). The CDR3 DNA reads TGTGCCAGCAGAGAGCCGGGGTACAAAAACATTCAGTACTTC. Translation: CASREPGYKNIQYF.

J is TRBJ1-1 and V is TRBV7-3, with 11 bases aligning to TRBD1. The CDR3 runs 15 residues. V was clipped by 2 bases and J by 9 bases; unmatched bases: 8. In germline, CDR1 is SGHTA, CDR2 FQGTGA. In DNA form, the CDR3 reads TGTGCCAGCAGCTTACAAGGACAGGGGGCGATGAAAGCTTTCTTT. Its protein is CASSLQGQGAMKAFF.

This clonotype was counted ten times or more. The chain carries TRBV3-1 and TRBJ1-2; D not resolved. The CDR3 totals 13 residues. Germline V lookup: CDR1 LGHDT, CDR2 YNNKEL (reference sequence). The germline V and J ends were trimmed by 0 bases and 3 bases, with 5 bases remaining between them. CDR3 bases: TGTGCCAGCAGCCAAGAGTTCCACTATGGCTACACCTTC. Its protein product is CASSQEFHYGYTF.

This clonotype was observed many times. The CDR3 coding sequence is TGTGCCAGCAGTCGAGCCACAGGGTTTAACACCGGGGAGCTGTTTTTT. Its protein is CASSRATGFNTGELFF. This chain uses TRBV28 with TRBJ2-2; D might be TRBD1 (6 bases). V was clipped by 5 bases and J by 2 bases, with 15 bases between them. The CDR3 spans 16 residues. The germline V gene encodes CDR1 MDHEN and CDR2 SYDVKM.